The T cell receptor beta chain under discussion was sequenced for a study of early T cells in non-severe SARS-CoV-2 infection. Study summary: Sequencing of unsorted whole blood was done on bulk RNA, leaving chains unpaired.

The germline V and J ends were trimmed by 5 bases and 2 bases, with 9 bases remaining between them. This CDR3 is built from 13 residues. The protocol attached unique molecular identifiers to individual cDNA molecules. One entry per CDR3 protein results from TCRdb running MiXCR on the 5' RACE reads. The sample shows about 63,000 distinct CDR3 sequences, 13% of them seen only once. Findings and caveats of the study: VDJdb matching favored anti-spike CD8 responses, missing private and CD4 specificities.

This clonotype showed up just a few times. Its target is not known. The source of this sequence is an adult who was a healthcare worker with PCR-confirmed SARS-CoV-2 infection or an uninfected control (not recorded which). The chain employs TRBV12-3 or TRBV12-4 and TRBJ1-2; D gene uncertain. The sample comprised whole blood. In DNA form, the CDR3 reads TGTGCCAGCAGTCTCCCGACGAACTATGGCTACACCTTC. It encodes CASSLPTNYGYTF.